The 8 T cell receptor beta chains given below trace back to one sample, sequenced in a study of T cells in localized non-small cell lung cancer (dated by TCRdb to 2020 to 2022). The library was obtained by the immunoSEQ multiplex PCR assay. Held by TCRdb, this immuneACCESS table contains in-frame sequences only and omits some clones. Under half of the omission traces to an unresolved V gene where checked; the cause of the rest is unknown. The sample table lists under 55,000 clones, over 70% of them with a count of one. About 4% of the sample is taken by the ten largest. This specimen consisted of PBMCs, obtained before any cancer treatment. The source of these receptors is a woman aged 35-70 years with stage II lung adenocarcinoma.

This rearrangement joins TRBV2 to TRBJ2-3; possible D gene TRBD2, 6 bases. This CDR3 is built from 15 residues. Trimming removed 7 bases from V and 0 bases from J, with 14 bases in between. Germline CDR1 reads SNHLY; CDR2 reads FYNNEI. The CDR3 spells CASIPLAFSTDTQYF. The DNA for the CDR3 is TGTGCCAGCATCCCCCTAGCGTTTAGCACAGATACGCAGTATTTT.

The genes are TRBV9 and TRBJ2-1, with 12 bases lining up with TRBD2. Losses at the gene ends were 0 bases for V and 7 bases for J; bases not matched to a gene: 2. Looked up from germline, CDR1 is SGDLS and CDR2 is YYNGEE. This CDR3 is built from 15 residues. The CDR3 here is CASSVGTSGGNEQFF. The CDR3 DNA sequence: TGTGCCAGCAGCGTAGGTACTAGCGGGGGGAATGAGCAGTTCTTC.

This sequence joins TRBV7-9 and TRBJ2-4; 9 nucleotides line up with TRBD1. Germline V lookup: CDR1 SEHNR, CDR2 FQNEAQ (reference sequence). Trimming took 5 bases from V and 7 from J; bases not matched to a gene: 9. The CDR3 is 15 residues long. The CDR3, as DNA: TGTGCCAGCAGCCTACGTGGAGACAGGGGGAACATTCAGTACTTC. Its protein product is CASSLRGDRGNIQYF.

The chain combines TRBV7-9 with TRBJ1-1; no clear D gene. V was trimmed by 6 bases and J by 2 bases, leaving 13 bases between them. The CDR3 spans 14 residues. CDR1 and CDR2 from the germline V gene are SEHNR and FQNEAQ (reference sequence). The CDR3 loop is CASSPRAGNTEAFF. CDR3 in DNA: TGTGCCAGCAGTCCGAGGGCGGGCAACACTGAAGCTTTCTTT. Full variable domain (remainder filled in from reference TRBV7-9 and TRBJ1-1): DTGVSQNPRHKITKRGQNVTFRCDPISEHNRLYWYRQTLGQGPEFLTYFQNEAQLEKSRLLSDRFSAERPKGSFSTLEIQRTEQGDSAMYLCASSPRAGNTEAFFGQGTRLTVV.

CDR3 DNA: TGCAGCGTTGATGGGAAGGGCAATGAGCAGTTCTTC. It yields the protein CSVDGKGNEQFF. The chain employs TRBV29-1 and TRBJ2-1; D unresolved. V was trimmed by 3 bases and J by 6 bases, leaving 9 bases between them. The CDR3 has 12 residues. Germline V gene sequence: CDR1 SQVTM, CDR2 ANQGSEA.

The V call is TRBV10-2, the J call TRBJ2-5, with a weak D call TRBD2 (6 bases). Looked up from germline, CDR1 is WSHSY and CDR2 is SAAADI. The CDR3 runs 15 residues. V lost 2 bases and J lost 4, with 14 bases in between. CDR3 coding DNA: TGCGCCAGCAGTGAGCCGAGCCTCGGGGGAGAGACCCAGTACTTC. This encodes CASSEPSLGGETQYF.

V usage is TRBV9 and J usage is TRBJ2-1; no firm D call. This CDR3 spans 14 amino acids. Germline CDR1 and CDR2: SGDLS and YYNGEE. Trimming removed 1 base from V and 0 bases from J, with 5 bases in between. Here the CDR3 DNA reads TGTGCCAGCAGCGTACAGCACTCCTACAATGAGCAGTTCTTC. This translates into CASSVQHSYNEQFF.

In DNA form, the CDR3 reads TGTGCCAGCGTTGGTAATACAGGGGAGGACATTCAGTACTTC. Residues: CASVGNTGEDIQYF. The chain links TRBV6-6 to TRBJ2-4, with D tentatively TRBD1 (7 bases). Germline lookup yields CDR1 MNHNY and CDR2 SVGAGI (reference sequence). This CDR3 is built from 14 residues. Trimming stripped 8 bases from V and 8 bases from J, with 19 bases between.